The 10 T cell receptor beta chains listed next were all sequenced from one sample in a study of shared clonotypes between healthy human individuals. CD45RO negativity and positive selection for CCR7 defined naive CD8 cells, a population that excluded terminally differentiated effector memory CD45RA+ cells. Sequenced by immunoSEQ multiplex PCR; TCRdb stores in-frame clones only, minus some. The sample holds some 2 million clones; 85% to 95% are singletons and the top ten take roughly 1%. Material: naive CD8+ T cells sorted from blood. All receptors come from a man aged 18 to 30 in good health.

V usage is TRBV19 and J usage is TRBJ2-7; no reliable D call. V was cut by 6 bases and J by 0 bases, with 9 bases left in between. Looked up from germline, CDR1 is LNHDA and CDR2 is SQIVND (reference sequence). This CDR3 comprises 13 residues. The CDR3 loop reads CASSPQHSYEQYF. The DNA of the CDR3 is TGTGCCAGTAGCCCACAGCACTCCTACGAGCAGTACTTC.

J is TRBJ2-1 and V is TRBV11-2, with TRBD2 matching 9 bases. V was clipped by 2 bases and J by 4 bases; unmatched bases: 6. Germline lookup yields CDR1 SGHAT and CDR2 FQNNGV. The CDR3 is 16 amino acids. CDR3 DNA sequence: TGTGCCAGCAGCTTACTCGAACTAGCGGGTTACAATGAGCAGTTCTTC. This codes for CASSLLELAGYNEQFF.

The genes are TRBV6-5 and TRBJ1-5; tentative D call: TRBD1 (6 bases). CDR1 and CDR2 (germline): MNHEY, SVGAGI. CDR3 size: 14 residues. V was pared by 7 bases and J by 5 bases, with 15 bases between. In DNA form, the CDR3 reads TGTGCCAGCATAGTGTGGGGGGCTGATCAGCCCCAGCATTTT. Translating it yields CASIVWGADQPQHF.

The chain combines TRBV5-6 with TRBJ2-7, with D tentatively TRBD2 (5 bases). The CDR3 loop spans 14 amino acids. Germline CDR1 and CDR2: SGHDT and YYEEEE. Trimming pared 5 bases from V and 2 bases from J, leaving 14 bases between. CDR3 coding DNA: TGTGCCAGCAGTCTCGGGGATCCCCCCTACGAGCAGTACTTC. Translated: CASSLGDPPYEQYF.

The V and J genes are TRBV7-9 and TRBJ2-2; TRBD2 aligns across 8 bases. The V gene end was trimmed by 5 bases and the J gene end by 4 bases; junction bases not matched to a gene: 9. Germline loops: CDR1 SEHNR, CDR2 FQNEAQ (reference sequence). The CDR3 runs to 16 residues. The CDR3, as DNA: TGTGCCAGCAGCCGGCCGGGACTAGAGGGCACCGGGGAGCTGTTTTTT. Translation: CASSRPGLEGTGELFF. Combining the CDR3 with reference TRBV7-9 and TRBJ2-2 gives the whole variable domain DTGVSQNPRHKITKRGQNVTFRCDPISEHNRLYWYRQTLGQGPEFLTYFQNEAQLEKSRLLSDRFSAERPKGSFSTLEIQRTEQGDSAMYLCASSRPGLEGTGELFFGEGSRLTVL.

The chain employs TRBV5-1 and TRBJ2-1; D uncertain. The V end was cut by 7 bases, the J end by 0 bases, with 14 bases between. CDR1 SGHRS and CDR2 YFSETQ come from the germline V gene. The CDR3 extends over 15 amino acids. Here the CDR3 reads CASRVRSNSYNEQFF. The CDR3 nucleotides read TGCGCCAGCCGCGTAAGGTCTAACTCCTACAATGAGCAGTTCTTC.

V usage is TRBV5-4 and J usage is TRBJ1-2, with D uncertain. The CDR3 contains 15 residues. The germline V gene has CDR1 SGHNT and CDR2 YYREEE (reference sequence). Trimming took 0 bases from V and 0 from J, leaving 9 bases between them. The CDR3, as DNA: TGTGCCAGCAGCTTGGTGGGCAGTTCTAACTATGGCTACACCTTC. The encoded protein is CASSLVGSSNYGYTF.

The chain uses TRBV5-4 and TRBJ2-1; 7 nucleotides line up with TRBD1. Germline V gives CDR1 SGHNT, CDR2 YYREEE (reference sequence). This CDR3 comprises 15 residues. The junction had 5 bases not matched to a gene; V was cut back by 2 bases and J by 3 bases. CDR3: CASSFFTGDYNEQFF. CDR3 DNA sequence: TGTGCCAGCAGCTTCTTTACAGGGGACTACAATGAGCAGTTCTTC.

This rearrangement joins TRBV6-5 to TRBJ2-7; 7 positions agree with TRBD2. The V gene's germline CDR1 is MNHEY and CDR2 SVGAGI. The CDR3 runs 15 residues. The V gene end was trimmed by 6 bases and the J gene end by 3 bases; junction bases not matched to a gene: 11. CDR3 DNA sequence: TGTGCCAGCAGCTCCGGCACTAGCGCCCTCTACGAGCAGTACTTC. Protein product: CASSSGTSALYEQYF.

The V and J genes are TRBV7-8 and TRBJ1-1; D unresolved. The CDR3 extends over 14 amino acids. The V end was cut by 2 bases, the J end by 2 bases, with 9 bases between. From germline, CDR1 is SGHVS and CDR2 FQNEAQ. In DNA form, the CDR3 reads TGTGCCAGCAGCTTATTCGCCAGTAACACTGAAGCTTTCTTT. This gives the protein CASSLFASNTEAFF. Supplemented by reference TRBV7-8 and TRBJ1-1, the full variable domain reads GAGVSQSPRYKVAKRGQDVALRCDPISGHVSLFWYQQALGQGPEFLTYFQNEAQLDKSGLPSDRFFAERPEGSVSTLKIQRTQQEDSAVYLCASSLFASNTEAFFGQGTRLTVV.